Included here is one T cell receptor (beta chain) sequence, with context. Its target is not known. V was cut by 7 bases and J by 8 bases, with 13 bases left in between. Germline lookup yields CDR1 MNHNS and CDR2 SASEGT. The CDR3 totals 12 residues. Using its own MiXCR run on the PCR reads, TCRdb lists one record per CDR3 protein. The table shows approximately 20,000 distinct CDR3 sequences, with roughly 50% occurring only once. This sample stems from a study of vaccination and CD4 T cells after COVID-19. Overall study: The post-COVID samples were taken a median roughly 100 days after diagnosis, anywhere from 35 to 161. Post-vaccine sample collection happened at a median of 72 days after dose two, ranging 14 to 241. Regarding the study as a whole: The median number of SARS-CoV-2-reactive clonotypes increased from approximately 21 to 38, a change that did not reach significance.

Here the sequenced sample was CD4+ T cells from blood, taken before SARS-CoV-2 vaccination. This TCR was recovered from a human donor who had recovered from COVID-19. The gene calls are TRBV6-1 and TRBJ2-3; D not certain. In DNA form, the CDR3 reads TGTGCCAGCACCGACGGCATAGCTACGCAGTATTTT. The encoded protein is CASTDGIATQYF.